These 25 T cell receptor beta chains share one sample of origin, sequenced in a study of blood T cell repertoires in COVID-19. Method: immunoSEQ multiplex PCR; TCRdb's copy keeps in-frame clones and lacks some. The sample contains some 200,000 clones, approximately 94% of which appear only once. Sequenced: peripheral blood. These receptors originate from a man aged 25 to 40 with COVID-19, enrolled during active disease.

Turning to this clone: This sample also contains other DNA sequences that code for the same CDR3. The chain uses TRBV4-1 and TRBJ2-5; TRBD1 might be the D (6 bases). V was shortened by 4 bases and J by 3 bases, with 9 bases between the two germline ends. This CDR3 is built from 13 residues. Germline loops: CDR1 MGHRA, CDR2 YSYEKL. In DNA form, the CDR3 reads TGCGCCAGCAGCCCTCGGACAGAAGAGACCCAGTACTTC. Amino acids: CASSPRTEETQYF.

CDR3 amino acids: CASSQDVGPGGLTRLETQYF. CDR3 in DNA: TGTGCCAGCAGCCAAGATGTGGGACCGGGGGGGCTGACCCGTTTAGAGACCCAGTACTTC. This chain connects TRBV4-2 to TRBJ2-5, with 8 bases fitting TRBD2. Trimming cost V 0 bases and J 4 bases; bases outside gene matches: 19. Germline-derived CDR1 and CDR2 are LGHNA and YNFKEQ. This CDR3 comprises 20 residues.

This chain uses TRBV3-1 (or the pseudogene TRBV3-2) with TRBJ1-4, with 10 bases aligning to TRBD1. Per the germline V gene, CDR1 is LGHDT and CDR2 is YNNKEL (reference sequence). The V gene end was trimmed by 1 base and the J gene end by 8 bases; junction bases not matched to a gene: 4. CDR3 length: 15 amino acids. CDR3 bases: TGTGCCAGCAGCCAAGGTGGGACAGGGGTCGAAAAACTGTTTTTT. Translating it yields CASSQGGTGVEKLFF.

The gene calls are TRBV27 and TRBJ1-1; D ambiguous. CDR1 and CDR2 (germline): MNHEY, SMNVEV (reference sequence). The CDR3 extends over 13 amino acids. Trimming pared 6 bases from V and 2 bases from J, leaving 10 bases between. In DNA, the CDR3 is TGTGCCAGCAGAAAAGGACTTAACACTGAAGCTTTCTTT. Protein: CASRKGLNTEAFF.

The V gene is TRBV11-2, the J gene TRBJ2-1; D call uncertain. The CDR3 has 16 residues. CDR1 is SGHAT and CDR2 is FQNNGV in the germline V gene. V lost 5 bases, J lost 2 bases, and 16 bases lay in between. This chain's CDR3 is CASSQLAAEAYNEQFF. CDR3 DNA: TGTGCCAGCAGCCAGCTGGCGGCCGAAGCCTACAATGAGCAGTTCTTC.

V usage is TRBV6-5 and J usage is TRBJ2-2, with 9 bases lining up with TRBD1. This CDR3 comprises 15 residues. Trimming cost V 8 bases and J 1 base; bases outside gene matches: 5. Germline lookup yields CDR1 MNHEY and CDR2 SVGAGI. The CDR3 sequence is CASLPGQGNTGELFF. The CDR3 region has the DNA TGTGCCAGCCTACCGGGACAGGGGAACACCGGGGAGCTGTTTTTT.

The chain uses TRBV6-6 and TRBJ1-1; 7 bases agree with TRBD1. This CDR3 comprises 14 residues. With V trimmed by 6 bases and J by 7 bases, 11 bases remained unmatched. Germline CDR1 is MNHNY and CDR2 is SVGAGI (reference sequence). Here the CDR3 DNA reads TGTGCCAGCAGGAAGGGACAGAACAGTTATGAAGCTTTCTTT. Translating it yields CASRKGQNSYEAFF.

This clone was counted only a few times. The CDR3 protein is CATSRDWGGEMLGYEQYF. CDR3 sequence (DNA): TGTGCCACCAGCAGAGATTGGGGCGGGGAAATGTTAGGCTACGAGCAGTACTTC. The chain carries TRBV15 and TRBJ2-7, with D possibly TRBD2 on 6 matching bases. The CDR3 runs to 18 residues. V was cut by 0 bases and J by 3 bases, with 21 bases left in between. Germline CDR1 is LNHNV and CDR2 is YYDKDF (reference sequence).

The chain has TRBV11-2 and TRBJ1-4; D uncertain. Trimming removed 5 bases from V and 8 bases from J, with 12 bases in between. This CDR3 spans 13 amino acids. Germline V gives CDR1 SGHAT, CDR2 FQNNGV. The CDR3 reads CASSREPQEKLFF. In DNA, the CDR3 is TGTGCCAGCAGCCGCGAACCCCAAGAAAAACTGTTTTTT.

The rearrangement uses TRBV27 and TRBJ2-7, with 8 bases lining up with TRBD1. The CDR3 has 13 residues. CDR1 and CDR2 (germline): MNHEY, SMNVEV (reference sequence). V was clipped by 6 bases and J by 1 base; unmatched bases: 2. The CDR3 loop reads CASRWTGSYEQYF. The CDR3 DNA follows: TGTGCCAGCAGATGGACAGGGTCCTACGAGCAGTACTTC.

The chain recombines TRBV30 with TRBJ1-1; D gene ambiguous. This CDR3 is 15 amino acids long. Between the trimmed V and J ends, which lost 3 bases and 4 bases, there was a span of 18 bases. Per germline, CDR1 GTSNPN and CDR2 SVGIG (reference sequence). The CDR3 is CAWSLRPPGGTEAFF. The CDR3 DNA reads as TGTGCCTGGAGCCTTAGACCCCCAGGTGGCACTGAAGCTTTCTTT.

The chain carries TRBV1 and TRBJ1-5. TRBV1 is deemed a pseudogene. CDR3 size: 15 residues. DNA for the CDR3: TGCACCAGCAGCCAGGGGGGGTCAGGCAATCAGCCCCAGCATTTT. Translated: CTSSQGGSGNQPQHF.

CDR3: CASSQDLAGGFTGELFF. DNA for the CDR3: TGCGCCAGCAGCCAAGACCTAGCGGGGGGTTTTACCGGGGAGCTGTTTTTT. The chain recombines TRBV4-1 with TRBJ2-2; 11 nucleotides line up with TRBD2. Germline CDR1 and CDR2: MGHRA and YSYEKL. Losses at the gene ends were 0 bases for V and 5 bases for J; bases not matched to a gene: 5. The CDR3 contains 17 residues.

The CDR3 sequence: CASSSGLADEQFF. Written as DNA, the CDR3 is TGTGCCAGCAGTTCGGGACTAGCGGATGAGCAGTTCTTC. V is TRBV12-3 or TRBV12-4 and J is TRBJ2-1; 11 nucleotides match TRBD2. This CDR3 has 13 amino acids. Germline trimming cut 4 bases from V and 8 bases from J; bases unmatched to any gene: 1.

J is TRBJ2-2 and V is TRBV7-2; D call uncertain. With 4 bases removed from V and 5 bases from J, the gap between germline ends came to 8 bases. The germline gives CDR1 SGHTA, CDR2 FQGNSA. This CDR3 region has 13 residues. This chain's CDR3 is CASSSLETGELFF. CDR3 DNA: TGTGCCAGCAGCTCCTTAGAGACCGGGGAGCTGTTTTTT.

The V gene is TRBV10-3, the J gene TRBJ2-7, with 7 bases matching TRBD1. There are 12 residues in the CDR3. V lost 10 bases and J lost 2; bases outside the gene matches: 5. Germline CDR1 reads ENHRY; CDR2 reads SYGVKD. The CDR3 here is CATRDSPYEQYF. The CDR3 DNA follows: TGTGCCACTAGGGACAGTCCCTACGAGCAGTACTTC.

V gene TRBV5-6 combines with J gene TRBJ2-3; 10 positions agree with TRBD2. CDR1 and CDR2 from the germline V gene are SGHDT and YYEEEE. The CDR3 consists of 14 residues. Unmatched junction bases numbered 4, after V lost 5 bases and J lost 4 bases. CDR3 loop: CASRIAGGADTQYF. The CDR3 DNA sequence: TGTGCCAGCAGGATAGCGGGGGGCGCAGATACGCAGTATTTT. Full variable domain (remainder filled in from reference TRBV5-6 and TRBJ2-3): DAGVTQSPTHLIKTRGQQVTLRCSPKSGHDTVSWYQQALGQGPQFIFQYYEEEERQRGNFPDRFSGHQFPNYSSELNVNALLLGDSALYLCASRIAGGADTQYFGPGTRLTVL.

The chain couples TRBV7-2 to TRBJ2-3; 12 bases line up with TRBD2. The ends lost 4 bases at V and 6 bases at J; junction bases unmatched: 8. In germline, CDR1 is SGHTA, CDR2 FQGNSA. The CDR3 is 16 residues long. DNA of the CDR3: TGTGCCAGCAGCTATCCGACTAGCGGGGGCTTGGATACGCAGTATTTT. This codes for CASSYPTSGGLDTQYF.

The chain carries TRBV27 and TRBJ1-4; weak D call: TRBD1 (5 bases). This CDR3 contains 14 residues. Germline V gives CDR1 MNHEY, CDR2 SMNVEV (reference sequence). Between the trimmed V and J ends, which lost 1 base and 8 bases, there was a span of 11 bases. CDR3 bases: TGTGCCAGCAGTTTATATTCCAGGGTCGAAAAACTGTTTTTT. Translating gives CASSLYSRVEKLFF.

CDR3 DNA sequence: TGCGCCAGCAGCTTGGCTTCTTATTTGCAGGGCCGATCCTCTGGGGCCAACGTCCTGACTTTC. Protein: CASSLASYLQGRSSGANVLTF. V gene TRBV5-1 combines with J gene TRBJ2-6; D possibly corresponds to TRBD1 (5 bases). This CDR3 has 21 amino acids. V dropped 0 bases and J dropped 0 bases, with 22 bases sitting between them. The V gene's germline CDR1 is SGHRS and CDR2 YFSETQ.

V usage is TRBV27 and J usage is TRBJ1-5, with 8 bases identical to TRBD1. This CDR3 is 14 amino acids long. Per the germline V gene, CDR1 is MNHEY and CDR2 is SMNVEV (reference sequence). The V segment lost 5 bases and the J segment 3 bases; nucleotides outside the gene matches: 3. The CDR3 is CASSQGADNQPQHF. As DNA, the CDR3 is TGTGCCAGCAGTCAGGGGGCAGACAATCAGCCCCAGCATTTT.

This chain connects TRBV10-3 to TRBJ2-3; 11 bases map to TRBD2. CDR1 and CDR2 (germline): ENHRY, SYGVKD. Trimming removed 5 bases from V and 0 bases from J; junction bases left unmatched: 4. This CDR3 is 16 amino acids long. The CDR3 loop reads CAISNPSGGSTDTQYF. The DNA of the CDR3 is TGTGCCATCAGTAATCCTAGCGGGGGGAGCACAGATACGCAGTATTTT.

This sequence joins TRBV5-6 and TRBJ1-1; possibly TRBD1 for D (6 bases). The length of the CDR3 is 14 residues. V gave up 4 bases and J gave up 2 bases, with 12 bases separating them. Germline lookup yields CDR1 SGHDT and CDR2 YYEEEE. Written as DNA, the CDR3 is TGTGCCAGCAGCCCCCAGGGACATAACACTGAAGCTTTCTTT. Amino acid sequence: CASSPQGHNTEAFF.

The chain has TRBV10-3 and TRBJ1-1; D not resolved. This CDR3 spans 11 amino acids. V lost 4 bases, J lost 3 bases, and 3 bases lay in between. The germline V gene has CDR1 ENHRY and CDR2 SYGVKD. The CDR3 nucleotides are TGTGCCATCAGTGCTGACACTGAAGCTTTCTTT. Amino acids: CAISADTEAFF.

This clone was counted a single time. This sequence joins TRBV30 and TRBJ1-2; TRBD1 matches at 9 bases. Germline assignment: CDR1 GTSNPN and CDR2 SVGIG (reference sequence). The CDR3 length is 13 residues. The J segment lost 6 bases and the V segment lost 2 bases, leaving 4 bases of the junction unmatched. CDR3 in amino acids: CAWSPGQGNGYTF. The CDR3 coding sequence is TGTGCCTGGAGTCCAGGACAGGGGAATGGCTACACCTTC. The full variable domain, with the rest looked up from reference TRBV30 and TRBJ1-2, is SQTIHQWPATLVQPVGSPLSLECTVEGTSNPNLYWYRQAAGRGLQLLFYSVGIGQISSEVPQNLSASRPQDRQFILSSKKLLLSDSGFYLCAWSPGQGNGYTFGSGTRLTVV.